This entry lists 10 T cell receptor beta chains sequenced from one sample in a study of stem cell transplantation in POMP-related autoinflammatory disease. Sequenced by immunoSEQ multiplex PCR; TCRdb stores in-frame clones only, minus some. The sample shows around 9,000 clones, around 90% of them seen only once. This material consisted of CD8+ T cells from PBMCs, taken after stem cell transplantation. The origin of the receptors is a human patient with POMP-related autoinflammation and immune dysregulation (PRAID). Certain T cells may be donor cells from the graft.

The chain joins TRBV6-2 or TRBV6-3 to TRBJ2-7; 8 positions agree with TRBD2. CDR1 is MNHEY, CDR2 SVGEGT, per germline. This CDR3 region has 16 residues. V was clipped by 4 bases and J by 1 base; unmatched bases: 9. CDR3 in DNA: TGTGCCAGCAGTTCCATTACTAGCGGTCCATCCTACGAGCAGTACTTC. Protein sequence: CASSSITSGPSYEQYF.

The genes are TRBV7-8 and TRBJ2-7; D possibly corresponds to TRBD1 (6 bases). Germline V gene sequence: CDR1 SGHVS, CDR2 FQNEAQ. Trimming left V 1 base short and J 2 bases short, with 9 bases between. The CDR3 covers 14 residues. Written as DNA, the CDR3 is TGTGCCAGCAGCTTAGGGGACACAGCCTACGAGCAGTACGTC. This gives the protein CASSLGDTAYEQYV.

This clone turned up a few times. The chain carries TRBV10-1 and TRBJ1-6; 9 bases are a match to TRBD1. Trimming at V came to 0 bases and at J to 6 bases, leaving 15 bases not matched to a gene. The CDR3 totals 20 residues. Germline-derived CDR1 and CDR2 are WNHNN and SYGVQD (reference sequence). DNA for the CDR3: TGCGCCAGCAGTGAGTCGTTACCCTCGACAGGGGGTTGCACTAATTCACCCCTCCACTTT. This translates into CASSESLPSTGGCTNSPLHF.

The chain couples TRBV5-5 to TRBJ1-5; tentative D call: TRBD1 (5 bases). CDR3 size: 14 residues. Germline V lookup: CDR1 SGHKS, CDR2 YYEKEE (reference sequence). Trimming pared 2 bases from V and 7 bases from J, leaving 13 bases between. CDR3 in DNA: TGTGCCAGCAGCTTATCAGGAGGGGAACAGCCCCAGCATTTT. This sequence encodes CASSLSGGEQPQHF.

This chain links TRBV19 with TRBJ2-3; the match to TRBD2 covers 10 bases. The CDR3 length is 17 residues. The trim removed 6 bases at V and 1 base at J, leaving 10 bases unmatched. Germline CDR1 and CDR2: LNHDA and SQIVND (reference sequence). Here the CDR3 reads CASRTETGTSGTDTQYF. In DNA, the CDR3 is TGTGCCAGTAGGACCGAGACCGGGACTAGCGGCACAGATACGCAGTATTTT.

The V gene is TRBV28, the J gene TRBJ2-4; no clear D. This CDR3 comprises 15 residues. Trimming removed 6 bases at V and 4 bases at J, with 16 bases between. Per the germline V gene, CDR1 is MDHEN and CDR2 is SYDVKM. The CDR3 spells CASSLGPQGKNIQYF. DNA of the CDR3: TGTGCCAGCAGCCTGGGCCCCCAAGGGAAAAACATTCAGTACTTC.

The V call is TRBV2, the J call TRBJ1-2; D unresolved. The length of the CDR3 is 15 residues. Germline loops: CDR1 SNHLY, CDR2 FYNNEI. Trimming removed 4 bases at V and 0 bases at J, with 12 bases between. The CDR3 sequence is CASSAGGIPNYGYTF. The CDR3, as DNA: TGTGCCAGCAGTGCCGGAGGGATCCCTAACTATGGCTACACCTTC.

J is TRBJ1-5 and V is TRBV19; D ambiguous. This CDR3 has 15 amino acids. V gave up 8 bases and J gave up 0 bases, with 14 bases separating them. CDR1 is LNHDA and CDR2 is SQIVND in the germline V gene (reference sequence). CDR3 nucleotide sequence: TGTGCCAGTTCGACCGGGGAGGTTAGCAATCAGCCCCAGCATTTT. The encoded protein is CASSTGEVSNQPQHF.

J is TRBJ1-3 and V is TRBV12-3 or TRBV12-4, with TRBD1 as a possible D gene (6 bases). V was shortened by 6 bases and J by 3 bases, with 9 bases between the two germline ends. CDR3 length: 13 amino acids. The CDR3 DNA reads as TGTGCCAGCAGGTGGACAGTTGGAAACACCATATATTTT. Translating gives CASRWTVGNTIYF.

The V call is TRBV9, the J call TRBJ1-4; D ambiguous. CDR1 is SGDLS, CDR2 YYNGEE, per germline. CDR3 length: 15 amino acids. Trimming left V 0 bases short and J 8 bases short, with 14 bases between. The CDR3 nucleotides read TGTGCCAGCAGCGTAGGCTCCACGGCTCCCGAAAAACTGTTTTTT. Translation: CASSVGSTAPEKLFF.